This entry is about one T cell receptor (beta chain). Generated by immunoSEQ multiplex PCR, the TCRdb table keeps only in-frame clones and is missing some. The sample lists nearly 35,000 clones; approximately 86% were seen once. This record comes from a study of blood T cell repertoires in COVID-19. Across the study: The analysed material was cDNA or gDNA that came from T cells, B-cell-depleted T cells, or PBMCs.

The J segment lost 5 bases and the V segment lost 7 bases, leaving 8 bases of the junction unmatched. The CDR3 is 14 residues long. Germline V CDR1 and CDR2: MNHEY, SMNVEV (reference sequence). The rearrangement joins TRBV27 to TRBJ1-1; TRBD1 agrees at 9 bases. The sequenced sample consisted of peripheral blood. The receptor comes from an older man with acute or convalescent COVID-19. The DNA of the CDR3 is TGTGCCAGCAACTCGGGACAGGGAAGAACTGAAGCTTTCTTT. Translation: CASNSGQGRTEAFF.